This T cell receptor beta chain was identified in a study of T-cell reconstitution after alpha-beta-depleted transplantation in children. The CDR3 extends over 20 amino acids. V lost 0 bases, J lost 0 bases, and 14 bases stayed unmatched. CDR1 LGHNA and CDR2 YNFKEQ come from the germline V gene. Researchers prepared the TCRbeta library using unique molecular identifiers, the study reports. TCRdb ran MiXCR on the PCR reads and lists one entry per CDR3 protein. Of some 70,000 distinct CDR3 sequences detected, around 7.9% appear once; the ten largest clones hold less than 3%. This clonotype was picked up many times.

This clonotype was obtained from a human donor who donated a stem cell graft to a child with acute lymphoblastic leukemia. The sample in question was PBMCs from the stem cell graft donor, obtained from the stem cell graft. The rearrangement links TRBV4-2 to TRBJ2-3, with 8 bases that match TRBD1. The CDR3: CASSQDPLPGGLTSTDTQYF. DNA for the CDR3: TGTGCCAGCAGCCAAGACCCTCTCCCAGGGGGCCTAACTAGCACAGATACGCAGTATTTT.